This T cell receptor beta chain was sequenced during a study of CD8+ T cells in alopecia areata. Study summary: The drug, oral tofacitinib, was given to treated patients at 5 to 10 mg twice daily. The study gave tofacitinib for 6 to 18 months, then 6 months off drug.

Sample treatment: oral pan-JAK inhibitor, 5-10 mg twice daily. As concerns this clone: No antigen is known for it.

RNA extraction and reverse transcription yielded cDNA as sequencing template. Libraries were prepared by immunoSEQ multiplex PCR; TCRdb keeps only in-frame clonotypes and omits some of them. In the table there are more than 200,000 clones, over 60% of which are singletons. V lost 7 bases and J lost 4, with 9 bases in between. The CDR3 has 12 amino acids. CDR1 is MNHNS, CDR2 SASEGT, per germline. The study, taken as a whole, reports: Sharing of TCR sequences between patients (possibly for HLA-related reasons) was less clear than in mice. Tofacitinib produced a significant decrease in scalp clonality and in expanded CD8+ clones among the top 100.

V gene TRBV6-1 combines with J gene TRBJ2-3; tentatively, D is TRBD2 (5 bases). Sequencing used CD4+ T cells sorted from blood, obtained at week 4, from a patient treated with tofacitinib. The TCR comes from a human donor with alopecia areata. CDR3 DNA sequence: TGTGCCAGCATGGCGGGCTCAGATACGCAGTATTTT. Translation gives CASMAGSDTQYF.